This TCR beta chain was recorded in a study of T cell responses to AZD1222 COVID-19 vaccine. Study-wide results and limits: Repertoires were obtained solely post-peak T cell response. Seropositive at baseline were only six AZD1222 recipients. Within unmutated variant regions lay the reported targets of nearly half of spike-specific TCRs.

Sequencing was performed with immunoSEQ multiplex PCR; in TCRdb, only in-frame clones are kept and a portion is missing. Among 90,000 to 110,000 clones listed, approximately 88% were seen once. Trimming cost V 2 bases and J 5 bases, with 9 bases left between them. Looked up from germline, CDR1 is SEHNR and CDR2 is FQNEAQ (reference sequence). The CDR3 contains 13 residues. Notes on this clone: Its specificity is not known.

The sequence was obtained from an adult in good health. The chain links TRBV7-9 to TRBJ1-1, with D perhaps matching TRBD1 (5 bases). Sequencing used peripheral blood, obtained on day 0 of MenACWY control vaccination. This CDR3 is CASSLQGTTEAFF. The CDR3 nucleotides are TGTGCCAGCAGCTTACAGGGTACGACTGAAGCTTTCTTT. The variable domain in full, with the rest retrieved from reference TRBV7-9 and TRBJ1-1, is DTGVSQNPRHKITKRGQNVTFRCDPISEHNRLYWYRQTLGQGPEFLTYFQNEAQLEKSRLLSDRFSAERPKGSFSTLEIQRTEQGDSAMYLCASSLQGTTEAFFGQGTRLTVV.